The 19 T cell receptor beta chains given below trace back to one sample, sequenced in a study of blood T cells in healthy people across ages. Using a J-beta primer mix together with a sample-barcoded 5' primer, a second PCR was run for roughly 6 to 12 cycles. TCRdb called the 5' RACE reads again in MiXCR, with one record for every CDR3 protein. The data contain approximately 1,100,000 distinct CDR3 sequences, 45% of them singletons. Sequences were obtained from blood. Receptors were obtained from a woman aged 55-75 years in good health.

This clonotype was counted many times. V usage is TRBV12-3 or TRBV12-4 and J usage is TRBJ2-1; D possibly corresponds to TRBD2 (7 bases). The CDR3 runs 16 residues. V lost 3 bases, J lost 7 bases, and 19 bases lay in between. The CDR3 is CASSLSGGGPGNEQFF. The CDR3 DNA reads TGTGCCAGCAGTTTGTCTGGGGGGGGCCCTGGGAATGAGCAGTTCTTC.

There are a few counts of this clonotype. In nucleotides, the CDR3 is TGCGCCAGCAGCCAAGGGGAATCACCCCTCCACTTT. Translation gives CASSQGESPLHF. The rearrangement uses TRBV4-1 and TRBJ1-6; no clear D. V dropped 1 base and J dropped 10 bases, with 5 bases sitting between them. The CDR3 has 12 residues. Germline lookup yields CDR1 MGHRA and CDR2 YSYEKL.

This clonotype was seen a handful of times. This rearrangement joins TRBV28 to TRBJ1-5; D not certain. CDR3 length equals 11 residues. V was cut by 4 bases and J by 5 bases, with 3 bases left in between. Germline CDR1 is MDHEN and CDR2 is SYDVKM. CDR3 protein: CASSWDQPQHF. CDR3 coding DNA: TGTGCCAGCAGTTGGGATCAGCCCCAGCATTTT.

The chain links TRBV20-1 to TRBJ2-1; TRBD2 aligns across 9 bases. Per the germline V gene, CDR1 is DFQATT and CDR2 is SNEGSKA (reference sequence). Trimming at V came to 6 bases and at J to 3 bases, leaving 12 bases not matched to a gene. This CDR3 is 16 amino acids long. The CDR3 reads CSALQRLAGLYNEQFF. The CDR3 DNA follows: TGCAGTGCCCTGCAGCGGCTAGCGGGACTCTACAATGAGCAGTTCTTC.

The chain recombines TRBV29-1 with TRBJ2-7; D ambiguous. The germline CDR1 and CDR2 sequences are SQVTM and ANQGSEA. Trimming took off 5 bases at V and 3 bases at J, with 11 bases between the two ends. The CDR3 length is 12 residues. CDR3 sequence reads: CSVRAGDYEQYF. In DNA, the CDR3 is TGCAGCGTTCGGGCAGGTGACTACGAGCAGTACTTC.

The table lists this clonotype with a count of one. The CDR3 bases are TGTGCCAGCAGCCCCAGCCTAGCGGGAGGGTATGAGCAGTTCTTC. It codes for CASSPSLAGGYEQFF. The V call is TRBV2, the J call TRBJ2-1; 12 bases match TRBD2. Trimming removed 6 bases from V and 8 bases from J; junction bases left unmatched: 8. The CDR3 has 15 residues. CDR1 and CDR2 from the germline V gene are SNHLY and FYNNEI.

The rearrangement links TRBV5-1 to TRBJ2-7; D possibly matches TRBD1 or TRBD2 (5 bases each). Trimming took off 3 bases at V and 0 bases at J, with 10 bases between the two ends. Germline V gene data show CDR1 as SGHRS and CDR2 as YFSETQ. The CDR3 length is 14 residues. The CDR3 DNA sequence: TGCGCCAGCAGCTACGGGGACGACTCCTACGAGCAGTACTTC. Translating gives CASSYGDDSYEQYF.

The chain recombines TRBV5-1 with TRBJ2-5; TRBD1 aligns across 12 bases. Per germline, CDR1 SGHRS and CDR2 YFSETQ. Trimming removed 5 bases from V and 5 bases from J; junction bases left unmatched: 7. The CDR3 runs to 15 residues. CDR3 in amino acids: CASSLGTGGAETQYF. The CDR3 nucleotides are TGCGCCAGCAGTCTAGGGACAGGGGGCGCGGAGACCCAGTACTTC.

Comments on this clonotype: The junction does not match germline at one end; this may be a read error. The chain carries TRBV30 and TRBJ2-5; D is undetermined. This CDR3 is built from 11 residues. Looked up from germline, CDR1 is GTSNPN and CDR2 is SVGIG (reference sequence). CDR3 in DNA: TGTGCCTGGAATCCCTTGGAGACCCTGTACTTC. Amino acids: CAWNPLETLYF. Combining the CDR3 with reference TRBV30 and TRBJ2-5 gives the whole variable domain SQTIHQWPATLVQPVGSPLSLECTVEGTSNPNLYWYRQAAGRGLQLLFYSVGIGQISSEVPQNLSASRPQDRQFILSSKKLLLSDSGFYLCAWNPLETLYFGPGTRLLVL.

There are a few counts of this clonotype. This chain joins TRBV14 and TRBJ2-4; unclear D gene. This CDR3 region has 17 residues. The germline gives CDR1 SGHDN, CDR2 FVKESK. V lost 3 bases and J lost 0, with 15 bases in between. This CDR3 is CASSHFPRRLAKNIQYF. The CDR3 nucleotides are TGTGCCAGCAGCCACTTCCCCCGGCGACTAGCCAAAAACATTCAGTACTTC. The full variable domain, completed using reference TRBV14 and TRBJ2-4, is EAGVTQFPSHSVIEKGQTVTLRCDPISGHDNLYWYRRVMGKEIKFLLHFVKESKQDESGMPNNRFLAERTGGTYSTLKVQPAELEDSGVYFCASSHFPRRLAKNIQYFGAGTRLSVL.

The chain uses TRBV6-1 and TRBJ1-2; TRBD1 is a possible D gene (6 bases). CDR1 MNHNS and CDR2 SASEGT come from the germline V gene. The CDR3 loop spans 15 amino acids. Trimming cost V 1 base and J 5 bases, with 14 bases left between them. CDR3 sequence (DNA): TGTGCCAGCAGTGAAGGGAACAGGGATCCATATGGCTACACCTTC. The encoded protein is CASSEGNRDPYGYTF.

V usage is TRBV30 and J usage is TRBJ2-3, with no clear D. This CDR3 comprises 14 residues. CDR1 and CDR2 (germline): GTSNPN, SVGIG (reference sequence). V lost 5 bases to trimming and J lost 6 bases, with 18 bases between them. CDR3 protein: CAWRTVYSVDTQYF. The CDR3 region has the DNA TGTGCCTGGCGGACGGTTTACAGCGTGGATACGCAGTATTTT.

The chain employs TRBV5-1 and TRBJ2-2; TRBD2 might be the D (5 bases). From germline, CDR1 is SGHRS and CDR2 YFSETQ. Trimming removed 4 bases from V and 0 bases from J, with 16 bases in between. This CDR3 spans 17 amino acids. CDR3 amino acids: CASSGLAGSANTGELFF. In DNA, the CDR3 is TGCGCCAGCAGCGGACTCGCGGGCTCCGCGAACACCGGGGAGCTGTTTTTT. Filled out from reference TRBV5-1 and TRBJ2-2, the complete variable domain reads KAGVTQTPRYLIKTRGQQVTLSCSPISGHRSVSWYQQTPGQGLQFLFEYFSETQRNKGNFPGRFSGRQFSNSRSEMNVSTLELGDSALYLCASSGLAGSANTGELFFGEGSRLTVL.

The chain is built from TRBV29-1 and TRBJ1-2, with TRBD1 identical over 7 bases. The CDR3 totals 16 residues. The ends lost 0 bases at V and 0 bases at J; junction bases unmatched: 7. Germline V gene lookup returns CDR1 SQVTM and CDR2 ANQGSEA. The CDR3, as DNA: TGCAGCGTTGAAGATCTTACAGGGGAAGCTAACTATGGCTACACCTTC. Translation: CSVEDLTGEANYGYTF.

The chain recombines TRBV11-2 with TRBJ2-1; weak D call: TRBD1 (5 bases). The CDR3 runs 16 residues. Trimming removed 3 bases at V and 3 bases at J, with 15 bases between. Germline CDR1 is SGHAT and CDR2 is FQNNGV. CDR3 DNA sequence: TGTGCCAGCAGCTTCCGGGTGGCAGGGCGCTACAATGAGCAGTTCTTC. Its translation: CASSFRVAGRYNEQFF.

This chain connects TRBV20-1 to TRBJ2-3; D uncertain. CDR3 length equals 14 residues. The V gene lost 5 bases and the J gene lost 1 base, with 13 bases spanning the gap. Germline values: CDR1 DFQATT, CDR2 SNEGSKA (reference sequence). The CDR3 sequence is CSASRNFGTDTQYF. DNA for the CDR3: TGCAGTGCTTCCCGGAATTTCGGCACAGATACGCAGTATTTT.

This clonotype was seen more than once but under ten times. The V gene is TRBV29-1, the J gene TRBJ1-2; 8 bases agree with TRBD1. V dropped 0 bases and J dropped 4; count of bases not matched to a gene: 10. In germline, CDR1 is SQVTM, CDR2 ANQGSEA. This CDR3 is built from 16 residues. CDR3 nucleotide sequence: TGCAGCGTTGAAGATCGAAACTCAGGGGGCGGCTATGGCTACACCTTC. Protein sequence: CSVEDRNSGGGYGYTF.

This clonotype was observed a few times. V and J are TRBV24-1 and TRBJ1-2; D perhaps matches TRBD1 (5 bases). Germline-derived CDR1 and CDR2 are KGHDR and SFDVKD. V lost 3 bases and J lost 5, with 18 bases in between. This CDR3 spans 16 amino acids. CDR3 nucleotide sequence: TGTGCCACCAGTGATGGGTGGGACCCCCAAGATTATGGCTACACCTTC. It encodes CATSDGWDPQDYGYTF.

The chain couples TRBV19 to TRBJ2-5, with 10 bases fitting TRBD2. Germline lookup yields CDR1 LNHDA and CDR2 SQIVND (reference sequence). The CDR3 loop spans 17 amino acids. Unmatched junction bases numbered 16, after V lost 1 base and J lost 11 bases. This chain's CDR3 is CASSIVGGTSEDGGQYF. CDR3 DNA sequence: TGTGCCAGTAGTATAGTGGGGGGGACTAGCGAAGATGGCGGGCAGTACTTC.